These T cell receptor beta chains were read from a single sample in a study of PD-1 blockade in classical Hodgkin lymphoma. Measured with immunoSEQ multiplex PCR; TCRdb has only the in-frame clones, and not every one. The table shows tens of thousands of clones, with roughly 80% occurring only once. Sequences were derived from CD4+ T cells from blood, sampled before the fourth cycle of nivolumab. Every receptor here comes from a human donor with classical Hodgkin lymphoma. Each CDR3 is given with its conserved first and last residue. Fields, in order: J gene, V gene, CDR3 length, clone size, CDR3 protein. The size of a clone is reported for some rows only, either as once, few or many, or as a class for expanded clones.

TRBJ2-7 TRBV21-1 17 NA CASSKRGQGESAYEQYF
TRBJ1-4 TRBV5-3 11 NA CARSLGEKLFF
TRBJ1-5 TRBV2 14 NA CASSEFTGNQPQHF
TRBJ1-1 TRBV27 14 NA CASSLQETNTEAFF
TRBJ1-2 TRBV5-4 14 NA CASSLEQVGYGYTF
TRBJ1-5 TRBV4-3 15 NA CASSQGQGGNQPQHF
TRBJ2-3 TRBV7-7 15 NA CASSLGGGAADTQYF
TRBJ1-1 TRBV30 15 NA CAWTRRAAMNTEAFF
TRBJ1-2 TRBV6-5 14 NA CASSSTHSNYGYTF
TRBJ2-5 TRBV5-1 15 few CASSAGQSIQETQYF
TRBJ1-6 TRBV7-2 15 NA CASSGWTGAGSPLHF
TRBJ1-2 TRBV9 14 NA CASSPDGGMYGYTF
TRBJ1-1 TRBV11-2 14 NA CASSSQPGNTEAFF
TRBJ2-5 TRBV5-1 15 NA CASSSGQGPQETQYF
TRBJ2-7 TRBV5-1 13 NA CASSFQGSGEQYF
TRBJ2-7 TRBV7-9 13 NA CASSRDHLYEQYF
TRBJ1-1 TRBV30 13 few CAWSGAANTEAFF
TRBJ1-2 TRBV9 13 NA CASSVADSYGYTF
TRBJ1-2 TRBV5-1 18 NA CASSFQISGGRDFYGYTF
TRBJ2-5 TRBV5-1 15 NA CASSLGWQGGETQYF